These 2 T cell receptor beta chains originate from one sample sequenced in a study of cytomegalovirus exposure and HLA in healthy donors. Researchers ran the PCR with 60 Vbeta and 13 Jbeta primers. Libraries were prepared by immunoSEQ multiplex PCR; TCRdb keeps only in-frame clonotypes and omits some of them. The repertoire holds a few hundred thousand clones, with around 90% as singletons. Sequencing was carried out using PBMCs. The origin of the receptors is a girl between 2 and 10 years old in good health and CMV-seronegative.

This sequence joins TRBV18 and TRBJ1-5; 8 nucleotides line up with TRBD1. Losses at the gene ends were 4 bases for V and 4 bases for J; bases not matched to a gene: 6. Looked up from germline, CDR1 is KGHSH and CDR2 is LQKENI. The CDR3 runs to 15 residues. CDR3 sequence (DNA): TGTGCCAGCTCACGGACGACAGGGGAGAATCAGCCCCAGCATTTT. This translates into CASSRTTGENQPQHF.

The CDR3 protein is CASSATWGAGANVLTF. Written as DNA, the CDR3 is TGTGCCAGCAGCGCAACTTGGGGGGCTGGGGCCAACGTCCTGACTTTC. J is TRBJ2-6 and V is TRBV9; a weak D match, TRBD2 (6 bases). Looked up from germline, CDR1 is SGDLS and CDR2 is YYNGEE. Trimming cost V 3 bases and J 2 bases, with 12 bases left between them. The CDR3 is 16 residues long.